The rows below give T cell receptor beta chains drawn from one sample of a study of CD8 T cells in ankylosing spondylitis. From the 5' RACE reads, TCRdb called clonotypes with MiXCR, one entry per CDR3 protein. The repertoire holds about 540,000 distinct CDR3 sequences, with about 13% as singletons. Sequenced sample: blood, either unsorted or a sorted T cell fraction (not recorded which). These TCRs come from a male donor with ankylosing spondylitis. The CDR3 runs from the conserved cysteine through the conserved F or W. Fields, in order: D gene, V gene, CDR3 protein. The D gene is left open where the match is weak.

D gene: TRBD2
V gene: TRBV20-1
CDR3 protein: CSASPSGRQETQYF

D gene: TRBD1
V gene: TRBV12-3/TRBV12-4
CDR3 protein: CASSPGQGPAAQHF

D gene: TRBD1
V gene: TRBV5-1
CDR3 protein: CASGTGDPDTQYF

D gene: TRBD2
V gene: TRBV12-3/TRBV12-4
CDR3 protein: CASTRELAGAGGELFF

D gene: -
V gene: TRBV29-1
CDR3 protein: CSAMGDSYNEQFF

D gene: -
V gene: TRBV10-3
CDR3 protein: CAITEGHEQYF

D gene: -
V gene: TRBV20-1
CDR3 protein: CSAYGGEKLFF

D gene: -
V gene: TRBV19
CDR3 protein: CASSQGSSGELFF

D gene: TRBD1
V gene: TRBV5-1
CDR3 protein: CASSLFQTGTADGYTF

D gene: -
V gene: TRBV11-2
CDR3 protein: CASSRGRSNQPQHF

D gene: TRBD1
V gene: TRBV7-8
CDR3 protein: CASSPTRDRFGYF

D gene: -
V gene: TRBV4-2
CDR3 protein: CASSQDGIMETQYF

D gene: -
V gene: TRBV12-3/TRBV12-4
CDR3 protein: CASSTGTHNKQSF

D gene: -
V gene: TRBV6-2/TRBV6-3
CDR3 protein: CASSYFPGRSGDIQYF

D gene: -
V gene: TRBV5-6
CDR3 protein: CASVGGNTEAFF

D gene: TRBD1
V gene: TRBV7-8
CDR3 protein: CASSLGQGGGANVLTF

D gene: -
V gene: TRBV12-5
CDR3 protein: CASGLDGGLNEQFF

D gene: -
V gene: TRBV24-1
CDR3 protein: CATSDLIMGEQFF

D gene: TRBD2
V gene: TRBV12-3/TRBV12-4
CDR3 protein: CASSPGLAGAGTGELFF

D gene: -
V gene: TRBV4-2
CDR3 protein: CASSLIQEDTQYF

D gene: -
V gene: TRBV7-6
CDR3 protein: CASSLPSGGSYNEQFF

D gene: TRBD2
V gene: TRBV5-6
CDR3 protein: CASSLTSGNAGNEQFF

D gene: TRBD1
V gene: TRBV9
CDR3 protein: CASSPFQGVNQPQHF

D gene: -
V gene: TRBV29-1
CDR3 protein: CSGVGPNTGELFF

D gene: -
V gene: TRBV2
CDR3 protein: CASTTQNTGELFF

D gene: TRBD2
V gene: TRBV20-1
CDR3 protein: CSARDGGRAGGTDTQYF

D gene: -
V gene: TRBV7-9
CDR3 protein: CASTRTAETEAFF

D gene: TRBD1
V gene: TRBV5-1
CDR3 protein: CASSWTGWNTEAFF

D gene: -
V gene: TRBV18
CDR3 protein: CASSPVGDNEQFF

D gene: TRBD1
V gene: TRBV12-3/TRBV12-4
CDR3 protein: CASSRPGTGRQTNIQYF

D gene: -
V gene: TRBV20-1
CDR3 protein: CSASPLGGLSGQPQHF

D gene: TRBD2
V gene: TRBV20-1
CDR3 protein: CSASRLAGAINTDTQYF

D gene: -
V gene: TRBV5-5
CDR3 protein: CASSLGGGAPQHF

D gene: TRBD1
V gene: TRBV29-1
CDR3 protein: CSATADRGNTQYF

D gene: -
V gene: TRBV12-3/TRBV12-4
CDR3 protein: CASSFLASSTDTQYF

D gene: -
V gene: TRBV5-6
CDR3 protein: CASKWAGARTEAFF

D gene: -
V gene: TRBV12-3/TRBV12-4
CDR3 protein: CASSPGTAYLDTQYF